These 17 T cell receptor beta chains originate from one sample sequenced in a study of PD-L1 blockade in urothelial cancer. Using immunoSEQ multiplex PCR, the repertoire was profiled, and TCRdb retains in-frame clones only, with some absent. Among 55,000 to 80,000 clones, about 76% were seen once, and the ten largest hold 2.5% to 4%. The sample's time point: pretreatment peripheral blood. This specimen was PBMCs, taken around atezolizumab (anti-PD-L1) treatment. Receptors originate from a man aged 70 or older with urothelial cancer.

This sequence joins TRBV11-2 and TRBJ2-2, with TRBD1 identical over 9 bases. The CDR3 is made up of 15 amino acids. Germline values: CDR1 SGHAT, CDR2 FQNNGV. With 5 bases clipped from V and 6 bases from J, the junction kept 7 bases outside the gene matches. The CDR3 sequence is CASSQDRGYAGELFF. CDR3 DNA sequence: TGTGCCAGCAGCCAGGACAGGGGATATGCCGGGGAGCTGTTTTTT.

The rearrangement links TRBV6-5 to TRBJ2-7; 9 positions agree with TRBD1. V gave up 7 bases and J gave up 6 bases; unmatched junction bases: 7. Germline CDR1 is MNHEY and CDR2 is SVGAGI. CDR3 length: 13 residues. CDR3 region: CASNQMTGGEQYF. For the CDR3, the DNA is TGTGCCAGCAACCAGATGACAGGGGGCGAGCAGTACTTC.

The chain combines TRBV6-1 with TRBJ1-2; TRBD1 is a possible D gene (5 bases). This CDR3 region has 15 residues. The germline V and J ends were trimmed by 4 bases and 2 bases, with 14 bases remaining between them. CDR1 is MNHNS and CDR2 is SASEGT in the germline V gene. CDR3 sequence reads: CASSGVAGINYGYTF. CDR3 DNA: TGTGCCAGCAGTGGCGTTGCAGGGATAAACTATGGCTACACCTTC.

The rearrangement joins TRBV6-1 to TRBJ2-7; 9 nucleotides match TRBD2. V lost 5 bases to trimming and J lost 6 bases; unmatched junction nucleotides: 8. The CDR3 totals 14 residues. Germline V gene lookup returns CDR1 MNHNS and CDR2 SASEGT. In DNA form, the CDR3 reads TGTGCCAGCAGTTCGACAAGCGGGAGGATCGAGCAGTACTTC. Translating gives CASSSTSGRIEQYF.

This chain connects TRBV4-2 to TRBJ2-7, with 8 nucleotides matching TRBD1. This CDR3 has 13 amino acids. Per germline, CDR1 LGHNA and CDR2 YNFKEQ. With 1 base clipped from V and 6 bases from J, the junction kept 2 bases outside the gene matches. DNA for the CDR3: TGTGCCAGCAGCCAAGGACAGGGGCTCGAGCAGTACTTC. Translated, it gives CASSQGQGLEQYF.

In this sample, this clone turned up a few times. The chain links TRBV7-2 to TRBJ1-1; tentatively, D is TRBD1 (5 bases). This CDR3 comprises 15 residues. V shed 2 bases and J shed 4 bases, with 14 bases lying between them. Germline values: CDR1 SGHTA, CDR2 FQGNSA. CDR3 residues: CASSLKFQGGTEAFF. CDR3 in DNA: TGTGCCAGCAGCTTAAAGTTCCAGGGAGGCACTGAAGCTTTCTTT.

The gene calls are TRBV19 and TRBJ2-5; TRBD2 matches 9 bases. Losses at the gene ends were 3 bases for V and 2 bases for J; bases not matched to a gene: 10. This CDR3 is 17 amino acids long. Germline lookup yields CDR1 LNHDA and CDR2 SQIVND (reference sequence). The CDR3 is CASSISSGLAGQETQYF. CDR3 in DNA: TGTGCCAGTAGTATCTCGTCCGGGCTAGCGGGGCAAGAGACCCAGTACTTC.

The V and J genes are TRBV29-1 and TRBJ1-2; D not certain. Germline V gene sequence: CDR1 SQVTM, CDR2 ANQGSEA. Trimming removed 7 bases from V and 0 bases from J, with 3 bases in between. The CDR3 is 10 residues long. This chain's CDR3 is CSDTNYGYTF. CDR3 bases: TGCAGCGACACTAACTATGGCTACACCTTC.

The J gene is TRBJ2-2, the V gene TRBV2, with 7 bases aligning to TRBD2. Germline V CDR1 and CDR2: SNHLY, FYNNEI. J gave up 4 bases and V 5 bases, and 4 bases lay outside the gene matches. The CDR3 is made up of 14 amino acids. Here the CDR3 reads CASSTSESTGELFF. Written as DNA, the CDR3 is TGTGCCAGCAGTACTAGCGAGAGCACCGGGGAGCTGTTTTTT. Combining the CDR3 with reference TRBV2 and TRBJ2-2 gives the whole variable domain EPEVTQTPSHQVTQMGQEVILRCVPISNHLYFYWYRQILGQKVEFLVSFYNNEISEKSEIFDDQFSVERPDGSNFTLKIRSTKLEDSAMYFCASSTSESTGELFFGEGSRLTVL.

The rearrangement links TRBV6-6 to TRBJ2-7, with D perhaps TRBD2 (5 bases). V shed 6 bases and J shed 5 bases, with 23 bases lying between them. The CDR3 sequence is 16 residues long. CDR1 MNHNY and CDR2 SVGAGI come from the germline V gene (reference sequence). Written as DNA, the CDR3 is TGTGCCAGCAGGGACCCGGTAGGAGGACGCCAGAACGAGCAGTACTTC. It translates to CASRDPVGGRQNEQYF.

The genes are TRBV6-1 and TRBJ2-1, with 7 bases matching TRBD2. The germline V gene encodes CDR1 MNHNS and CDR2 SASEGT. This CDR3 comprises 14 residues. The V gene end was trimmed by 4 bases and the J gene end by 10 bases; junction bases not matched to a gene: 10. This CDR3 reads CASSGPLWGGEQFF. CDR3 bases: TGTGCCAGCAGTGGGCCGCTTTGGGGGGGAGAGCAGTTCTTC.

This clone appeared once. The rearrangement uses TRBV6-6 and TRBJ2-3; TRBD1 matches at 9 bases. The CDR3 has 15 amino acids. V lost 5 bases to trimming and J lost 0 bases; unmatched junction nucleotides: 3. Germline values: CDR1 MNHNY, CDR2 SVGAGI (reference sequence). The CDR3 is CASSDRGTSTDTQYF. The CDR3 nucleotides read TGTGCCAGCAGTGACAGGGGGACTAGCACAGATACGCAGTATTTT.

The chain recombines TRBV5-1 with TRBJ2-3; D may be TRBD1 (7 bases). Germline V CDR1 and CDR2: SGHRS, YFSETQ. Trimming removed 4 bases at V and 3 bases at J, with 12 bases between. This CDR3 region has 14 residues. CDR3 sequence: CASSATGRTDTQYF. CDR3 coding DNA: TGCGCCAGCAGCGCGACAGGGAGGACAGATACGCAGTATTTT.

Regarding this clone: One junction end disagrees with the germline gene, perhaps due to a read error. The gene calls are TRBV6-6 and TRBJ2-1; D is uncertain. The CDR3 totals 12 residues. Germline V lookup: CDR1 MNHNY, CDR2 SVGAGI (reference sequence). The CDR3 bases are TGTGCCAGCAGTGGCTCCCACAATGAGCAGTTCTTC. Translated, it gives CASSGSHNEQFF.

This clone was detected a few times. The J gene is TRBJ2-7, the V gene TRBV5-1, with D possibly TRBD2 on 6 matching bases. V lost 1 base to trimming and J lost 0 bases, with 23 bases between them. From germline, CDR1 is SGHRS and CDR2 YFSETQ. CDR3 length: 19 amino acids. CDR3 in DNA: TGCGCCAGCAGCTTGACGGGGACCGGGAGCCAGCCCAGCTCCTACGAGCAGTACTTC. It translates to CASSLTGTGSQPSSYEQYF.

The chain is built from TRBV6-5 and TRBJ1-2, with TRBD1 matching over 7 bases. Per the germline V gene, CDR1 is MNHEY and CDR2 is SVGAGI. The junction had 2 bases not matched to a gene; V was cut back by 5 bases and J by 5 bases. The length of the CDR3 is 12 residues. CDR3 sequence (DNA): TGTGCCAGCAGTGGGGGACAGTATGGCTACACCTTC. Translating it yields CASSGGQYGYTF.

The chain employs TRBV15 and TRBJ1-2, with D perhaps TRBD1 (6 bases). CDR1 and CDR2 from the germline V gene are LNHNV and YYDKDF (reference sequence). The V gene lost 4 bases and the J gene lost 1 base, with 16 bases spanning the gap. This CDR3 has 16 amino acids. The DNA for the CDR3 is TGTGCCACCAGCACCTCACGAGGGGACAATAACTATGGCTACACCTTC. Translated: CATSTSRGDNNYGYTF. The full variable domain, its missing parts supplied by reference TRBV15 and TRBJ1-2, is DAMVIQNPRYQVTQFGKPVTLSCSQTLNHNVMYWYQQKSSQAPKLLFHYYDKDFNNEADTPDNFQSRRPNTSFCFLDIRSPGLGDTAMYLCATSTSRGDNNYGYTFGSGTRLTVV.